The 8 T cell receptor beta chains below were found in one sample sequenced in a study of blood T cell repertoires in COVID-19. TCRdb keeps only in-frame clones here, not all; method: immunoSEQ multiplex PCR. The sample lists more than 450,000 clones, 75% to 90% occurring once. The sequencing input was PBMCs or T cells enriched from blood (not recorded which). The receptor source for this set is a woman aged 18-30 years who had recovered from COVID-19.

The V and J genes are TRBV2 and TRBJ1-5, with 8 bases fitting TRBD1. Germline loops: CDR1 SNHLY, CDR2 FYNNEI. The CDR3 has 14 residues. Unmatched junction bases numbered 4, after V lost 6 bases and J lost 3 bases. CDR3 coding DNA: TGTGCCAGCAGGGACAGGGATTTCAATCAGCCCCAGCATTTT. It is translated as CASRDRDFNQPQHF.

This chain uses TRBV5-1 with TRBJ1-4; 10 bases are shared with TRBD1. CDR1 is SGHRS, CDR2 YFSETQ, per germline. The V and J ends lost 4 bases and 8 bases, in that order; junction bases with no gene match: 2. This CDR3 has 13 amino acids. CDR3 loop: CASSQGQGEKLFF. DNA for the CDR3: TGCGCCAGCAGCCAGGGACAGGGGGAAAAACTGTTTTTT.

This clone was detected only once. The chain uses TRBV18 and TRBJ2-5, with 8 bases that match TRBD1. V was pared by 5 bases and J by 0 bases, with 2 bases of the junction left unmatched. The CDR3 covers 14 residues. The germline CDR1 and CDR2 sequences are KGHSH and LQKENI. The CDR3 DNA follows: TGTGCCAGCTCATCGGGACAGGACCAAGAGACCCAGTACTTC. It is translated as CASSSGQDQETQYF.

The chain recombines TRBV24-1 with TRBJ1-2, with no clear D. CDR3 length: 11 amino acids. The V end lost 1 base, the J end lost 7 bases, and 3 bases lay between the germline ends. Per germline, CDR1 KGHDR and CDR2 SFDVKD. This chain's CDR3 is CATSDLLGYTF. In DNA, the CDR3 is TGTGCCACCAGTGATTTACTTGGCTACACCTTC.

The chain uses TRBV19 and TRBJ2-5, with 7 bases matching TRBD1. In germline, CDR1 is LNHDA, CDR2 SQIVND (reference sequence). Unmatched junction bases numbered 8, after V lost 3 bases and J lost 1 base. The CDR3 is 16 amino acids. The CDR3 nucleotides read TGTGCCAGTAGTATGTCCCTCCGGGACAGCCAAGAGACCCAGTACTTC. Its protein is CASSMSLRDSQETQYF.

This chain links TRBV30 with TRBJ1-2; the match to TRBD1 covers 8 bases. Germline V gene data show CDR1 as GTSNPN and CDR2 as SVGIG (reference sequence). The CDR3 sequence is 13 residues long. Trimming took 3 bases from V and 5 from J; bases not matched to a gene: 5. The CDR3 sequence: CAWRSQGAYGYTF. For the CDR3, the DNA is TGTGCCTGGAGGAGCCAGGGGGCGTATGGCTACACCTTC.

The chain carries TRBV3-1 (or the pseudogene TRBV3-2) and TRBJ1-1; the D gene is possibly TRBD1 (6 bases). V gave up 5 bases and J gave up 4 bases, with 14 bases separating them. Germline lookup yields CDR1 LGHDT and CDR2 YNNKEL (reference sequence). The CDR3 has 14 residues. In nucleotides, the CDR3 is TGTGCCAGCAGCTCCAAACAGGGAACCACTGAAGCTTTCTTT. Protein: CASSSKQGTTEAFF.

This clone has only one observation. The rearrangement links TRBV6-6 to TRBJ2-3; the match to TRBD2 covers 9 bases. V shed 5 bases, J shed 5 bases, and the junction held 17 bases outside the gene matches. The CDR3 length is 18 residues. Germline V lookup: CDR1 MNHNY, CDR2 SVGAGI (reference sequence). CDR3 DNA sequence: TGTGCCAGCAGTCTAAGGAGCCAGCGGGGGGCCCGGGGAGATACGCAGTATTTT. The encoded protein is CASSLRSQRGARGDTQYF.